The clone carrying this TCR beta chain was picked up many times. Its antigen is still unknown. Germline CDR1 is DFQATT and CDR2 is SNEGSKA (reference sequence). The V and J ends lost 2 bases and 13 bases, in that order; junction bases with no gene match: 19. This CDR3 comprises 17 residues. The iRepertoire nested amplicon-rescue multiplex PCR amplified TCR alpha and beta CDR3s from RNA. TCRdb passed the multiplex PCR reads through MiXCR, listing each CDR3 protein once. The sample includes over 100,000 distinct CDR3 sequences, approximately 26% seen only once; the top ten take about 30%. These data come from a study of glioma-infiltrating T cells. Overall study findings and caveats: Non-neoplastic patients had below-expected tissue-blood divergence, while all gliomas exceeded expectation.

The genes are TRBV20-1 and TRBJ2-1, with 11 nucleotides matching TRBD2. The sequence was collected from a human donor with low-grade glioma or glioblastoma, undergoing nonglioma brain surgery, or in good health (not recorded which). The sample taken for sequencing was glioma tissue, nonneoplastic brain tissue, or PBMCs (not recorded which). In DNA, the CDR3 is TGCAGTGCTAGAACCGGGACTAGCGGTGGGGTGCCCGACGGACAGTTCTTC. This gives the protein CSARTGTSGGVPDGQFF.